This entry concerns a single T cell receptor (beta chain). The V gene lost 1 base and the J gene lost 6 bases, with 10 bases spanning the gap. CDR1 is MGHRA, CDR2 YSYEKL, per germline. The CDR3 has 14 amino acids. Original handling: For nucleated cells, counts were estimated from reference gene primer amplification. Libraries were prepared by immunoSEQ multiplex PCR; TCRdb keeps only in-frame clonotypes and omits some of them. From that table come the V and J calls and clone size; the DNA was used to work out D and trimming. This table holds about 140,000 clones, 81% found once. This sample is drawn from a study of blood T cell repertoires in COVID-19.

This receptor was taken from a woman aged 60-70 years with active or convalescent COVID-19. The specimen was peripheral blood. This chain joins TRBV4-1 and TRBJ1-5; D gene ambiguous. The CDR3 DNA follows: TGCGCCAGCAGCCAAGCGACTCTTTTTCAGCCCCAGCATTTT. Protein product: CASSQATLFQPQHF.